Presented here are 5 T cell receptor beta chains from one specimen sequenced in a study of early T cells in non-severe SARS-CoV-2 infection (dated by TCRdb to the early 2020s). To prepare the library, 5' RACE was applied. Sequenced on a NextSeq 500. Starting from the raw public reads, TCRdb applied fastp trimming at Q25, assembled clones with MiXCR and retained in-frame beta chains. Each entry merges the rows of one CDR3 protein and shows their most common DNA and genes. The sample profile shows about 54,000 distinct CDR3 sequences; 5.5% to 8.5% of them were found once. The ten most abundant clones make up 5.5% to 7.5% of the sample. Source: whole blood, taken at baseline. The receptors here all came from an adult who was a healthcare worker with PCR-confirmed SARS-CoV-2 infection or an uninfected control (not recorded which).

V is TRBV6-2 or TRBV6-3 and J is TRBJ2-5; 9 positions agree with TRBD2. Germline CDR1 and CDR2: MNHEY and SVGEGT. This CDR3 is 13 amino acids long. Trimming removed 8 bases from V and 5 bases from J; junction bases left unmatched: 6. The CDR3 here is CASWASGEETQYF. CDR3 DNA sequence: TGTGCCAGCTGGGCTAGCGGGGAGGAGACCCAGTACTTC.

This clonotype was seen more than once but under ten times. The rearrangement joins TRBV5-1 to TRBJ1-5, with D possibly TRBD1 on 5 matching bases. Germline loops: CDR1 SGHRS, CDR2 YFSETQ. The CDR3 spans 15 residues. The germline V and J ends were trimmed by 0 bases and 1 base, with 8 bases remaining between them. The CDR3 DNA sequence: TGCGCCAGCAGCTTGGGGGACGGAAGCAATCAGCCCCAGCATTTT. Encoded protein: CASSLGDGSNQPQHF.

The chain recombines TRBV30 with TRBJ1-5, with a tentative D call TRBD1 (5 bases). V dropped 4 bases and J dropped 2 bases, with 12 bases sitting between them. This CDR3 is 14 amino acids long. Looked up from germline, CDR1 is GTSNPN and CDR2 is SVGIG (reference sequence). This CDR3 reads CAWTPRTRNQPQHF. CDR3 DNA sequence: TGTGCCTGGACTCCCCGGACACGCAATCAGCCCCAGCATTTT. Together with reference TRBV30 and TRBJ1-5, the CDR3 gives the full variable domain: SQTIHQWPATLVQPVGSPLSLECTVEGTSNPNLYWYRQAAGRGLQLLFYSVGIGQISSEVPQNLSASRPQDRQFILSSKKLLLSDSGFYLCAWTPRTRNQPQHFGDGTRLSIL.

The chain employs TRBV7-9 and TRBJ1-2, with D tentatively TRBD1 (6 bases). CDR1 and CDR2 (germline): SEHNR, FQNEAQ (reference sequence). V was trimmed by 1 base and J by 4 bases, leaving 10 bases between them. The CDR3 contains 14 residues. The CDR3 protein is CASSLGQGSYGYTF. The CDR3 coding sequence is TGTGCCAGCAGCTTAGGGCAGGGGTCCTATGGCTACACCTTC.

This clonotype was observed many times. The rearrangement uses TRBV12-3 or TRBV12-4 and TRBJ2-7, with D unclear. Trimming shortened V by 0 bases and J by 2 bases, and 8 bases separated the two germline ends. The CDR3 totals 14 residues. The CDR3 reads CASSLASRPYEQYF. The CDR3 coding sequence is TGTGCCAGCAGTTTAGCTAGTCGACCCTACGAGCAGTACTTC.